The entry below describes one T cell receptor (beta chain). This entry belongs to a study of blood T cell repertoires in COVID-19. The wider study: Both acute and convalescent COVID-19 samples were obtained from the United States, Italy and Spain.

Sequenced by immunoSEQ multiplex PCR; TCRdb stores in-frame clones only, minus some. This sample carries fewer than 300,000 clones, roughly 85% of them seen once, and the ten largest clones take about 2.7%. The CDR3 sequence is 15 residues long. V was clipped by 2 bases and J by 1 base; unmatched bases: 4. Germline V CDR1 and CDR2: SGHTA, FQGTGA. The age range of participants was about 18 to 95 years, with residence in some 25 US areas. Donors of Cohort 3 who recovered were those that had two negative PCRs, clearance, or symptom resolution. Sequencing used PBMCs or T cells enriched from blood (not recorded which). This TCR derives from a woman aged 45-59 years who had recovered from COVID-19. The V call is TRBV7-3, the J call TRBJ2-5; 7 positions agree with TRBD2. CDR3 region: CASSLRSSGQETQYF. As DNA, the CDR3 is TGTGCCAGCAGCTTACGATCTAGCGGCCAAGAGACCCAGTACTTC. Full variable domain (remainder filled in from reference TRBV7-3 and TRBJ2-5): GAGVSQTPSNKVTEKGKYVELRCDPISGHTALYWYRQSLGQGPEFLIYFQGTGAADDSGLPNDRFFAVRPEGSVSTLKIQRTERGDSAVYLCASSLRSSGQETQYFGPGTRLLVL.